The present entry profiles one TCR beta chain with its context. Its specific antigen is unknown. No base quality values were provided; no much bigger clone lies one nucleotide off. The CDR3 measures 14 amino acids from cysteine to phenylalanine. Only the CDR3 DNA stays, 42 bases, in frame from base 1. V loses 2 bases of germline sequence and J loses 6 bases, and the interval between the two ends is 10 bases. CDR1 LGHDT and CDR2 YNNKEL were looked up in the germline V gene (reference sequence). The data originate from a study of control samples from healthy donors and cancer patients (dated by TCRdb to about 2020). The library was obtained by the immunoSEQ multiplex PCR assay. TCRdb limited this immuneACCESS table to in-frame rearrangements with V and J called. A share of clones is missing; checked studies link under half to unresolved V genes, and the rest is unexplained. Within this sample are about 160,000 clones, with under 95% of them counted one time only. 5.8% of the sample is taken by the ten largest.

The rearrangement joined TRBV3-1 (or the pseudogene TRBV3-2) to TRBJ2-2, with no confident D gene call. The source of this sequence is a man aged 18 to 30 in good health. Source material: blood. The CDR3 in this case is CASSQQSHAGELFF. The bases read TGTGCCAGCAGCCAACAGAGTCATGCCGGGGAGCTGTTTTTT.